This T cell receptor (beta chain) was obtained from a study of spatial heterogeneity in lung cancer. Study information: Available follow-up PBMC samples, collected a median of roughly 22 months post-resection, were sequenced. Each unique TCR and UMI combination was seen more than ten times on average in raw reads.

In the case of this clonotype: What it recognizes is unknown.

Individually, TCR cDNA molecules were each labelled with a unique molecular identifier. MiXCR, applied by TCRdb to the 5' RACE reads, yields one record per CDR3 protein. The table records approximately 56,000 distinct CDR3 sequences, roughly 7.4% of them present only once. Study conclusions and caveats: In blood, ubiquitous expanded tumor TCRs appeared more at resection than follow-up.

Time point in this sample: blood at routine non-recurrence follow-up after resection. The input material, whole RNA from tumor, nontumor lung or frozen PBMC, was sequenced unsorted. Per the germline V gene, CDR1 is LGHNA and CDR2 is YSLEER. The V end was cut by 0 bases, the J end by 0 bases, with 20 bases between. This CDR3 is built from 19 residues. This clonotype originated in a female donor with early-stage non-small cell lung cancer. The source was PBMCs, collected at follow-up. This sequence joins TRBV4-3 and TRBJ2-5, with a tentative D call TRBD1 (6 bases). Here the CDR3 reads CASSQETSLGQGHQETQYF. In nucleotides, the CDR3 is TGCGCCAGCAGCCAAGAGACCAGCTTGGGGCAGGGGCACCAAGAGACCCAGTACTTC.